Below, one TCR beta chain is given with its context. These data originate in a study of blood T cell repertoires in COVID-19. At the level of the study: PBMCs, B-cell-depleted T cells, or T cells were the source of the cDNA or gDNA that made up the material.

Between the trimmed V and J ends, which lost 2 bases and 2 bases, there was a span of 13 bases. CDR3 size: 17 residues. CDR1 and CDR2 from the germline V gene are MNHEY and SVGEGT. This table comes from immunoSEQ multiplex PCR, and its TCRdb copy is limited to in-frame clones, with some not included. The sample lists about 220,000 clones; 80% to 85% were seen once. The sequenced sample consisted of peripheral blood. The rearrangement joins TRBV6-2 or TRBV6-3 to TRBJ2-6; D might be TRBD2 (6 bases). The sequence came from a human donor in a cohort sampled during active COVID-19. The CDR3 is CASSYESGGAGANVLTF. The CDR3, as DNA: TGTGCCAGCAGTTACGAGTCAGGCGGGGCTGGGGCCAACGTCCTGACTTTC.